The source of this T cell receptor (beta chain) is a study of blood T cells in healthy people across ages. This clonotype was detected only a few times. A J-beta primer mix and a sample-barcoded 5' primer were used in a second PCR of about 7 to 12 cycles. One entry per CDR3 protein results from TCRdb running MiXCR on the 5' RACE reads. The sample consists of 1.5 million to 1.8 million distinct CDR3 sequences, about 42% of them appearing once. Trimming cost V 11 bases and J 0 bases; bases outside gene matches: 13. The CDR3 consists of 16 residues. Germline CDR1 and CDR2: SGHAT and FQNNGV. PBMCs, at least 7 million per sample, were isolated.

The chain recombines TRBV11-2 with TRBJ2-1; 7 positions agree with TRBD2. Sequences were obtained from blood. This TCR was sampled from a woman aged 18-29 years in good health. This CDR3 is CASSLGVAGSYNEQFF. CDR3 nucleotides: TGTGCCTCCTCTTTGGGGGTAGCGGGCTCCTACAATGAGCAGTTCTTC.